The text below deals with one T cell receptor (beta chain). Its antigen is not yet known. The input lacks base qualities; no much larger clone sits a single base away. This sample stems from a study of blood T cell repertoires in COVID-19 (dated by TCRdb to the early 2020s). In terms of the full investigation: Samples from collaborators originated in the United States, Italy and Spain and spanned both the acute and convalescent phases of COVID-19. Samples came from the ongoing ImmuneRACE study (first 160 participants) plus 1,254 subjects from 6 global collaborators. The repertoires were released in a freely available public database meant as a resource for research on the immune response to SARS-CoV-2. Deeply sampled blood TCRbeta repertoires from subjects exposed to, actively infected with, or recovered from COVID-19 were included in the dataset. The material from the prospective study consisted of cDNA or gDNA derived from T cells, B-cell-depleted T cells, or PBMCs. Where HLA class I and class II types were available, the types were taken from metadata supplied by the sample provider, not from assay-based typing. Sample metadata almost always included a de-identified subject ID, COVID-19 status, age in years and sex. Points the paper makes about the study in general: How much clinical and demographic metadata was included differed by source and by participant, and the metadata was provided uncurated.

CDR1 and CDR2, looked up from the germline V gene (reference sequence), are SEHNR and FQNEAQ. The CDR3 numbers 17 residues from cysteine through phenylalanine. Only the CDR3 portion is preserved as DNA: 51 bases, with reading frame beginning at the first base. Relative to germline, V is missing 5 bases and J is missing 2 bases, with 11 bases of the junction outside any gene match. Collaborating institutions collected whole blood in K2EDTA tubes following their own protocols. For TCRbeta analysis, collaborators shipped samples as frozen whole blood, isolated PBMCs, or DNA extracted from either of those sample types. TCRbeta CDR3 regions were amplified from genomic DNA by means of the immunoSEQ Assay, a bias-controlled multiplex PCR. The study's own analysis went as follows. Nucleated cell counts per sample were estimated from amplification of reference gene primers within the assay. To quantify the absolute abundance of each unique TCRbeta CDR3 rearrangement, sequence reads were collapsed and filtered. Productive Simpson clonality was computed per sample as the square root of Simpson's diversity index over productive rearrangements. TCRdb took this table from immuneACCESS and kept in-frame rearrangements with V and J called. Such tables lack part of the clones; where checked against another copy, unresolved V genes explain under half of the gap, and the rest is unexplained. That table is the source of V, J and clone size, and D and trimming were worked out from the DNA. The table for this sample lists some 100,000 clones; approximately 81% of them were counted only once. The ten top clones hold 9.5% to 15% of the sample.

Sequenced: peripheral blood. This sequence uses TRBV7-9 and TRBJ2-1; 8 of the junction bases match TRBD2. The clonotype comes from a human donor in a cohort sampled during active COVID-19. The DNA sequence is TGTGCCAGCAGCGGCAGAAGACCCGGGAGGGCCTACAATGAGCAGTTCTTC. It encodes CASSGRRPGRAYNEQFF. Reference TRBV7-9 and TRBJ2-1 proteins supply the regions before and after the CDR3; the full variable domain is: DTGVSQNPRHKITKRGQNVTFRCDPISEHNRLYWYRQTLGQGPEFLTYFQNEAQLEKSRLLSDRFSAERPKGSFSTLEIQRTEQGDSAMYLCASSGRRPGRAYNEQFFGPGTRLTVL.